Below, 4 T cell receptor beta chains from the same sample are listed, as sequenced in a study of blood T cell repertoires in COVID-19. The repertoire was sequenced with immunoSEQ multiplex PCR; TCRdb's copy has only in-frame clones and lacks some. The table records 200,000 to 300,000 clones, 83% of them present only once. Sequenced material: peripheral blood. The receptors originated from a human donor in a cohort sampled during active COVID-19.

This clone was picked up a small number of times. The chain is built from TRBV12-3 or TRBV12-4 and TRBJ2-1; D not certain. The V and J ends lost 6 bases and 5 bases respectively, with 11 bases between them. The CDR3 runs 13 residues. The CDR3 sequence: CASSPETHNEQFF. The DNA of the CDR3 is TGTGCCAGCAGCCCGGAGACCCACAATGAGCAGTTCTTC.

There are a few counts of this clone. The CDR3 loop is CASSSSGVRTDTQYF. CDR3 coding DNA: TGTGCCAGCAGTTCTAGCGGCGTCCGCACAGATACGCAGTATTTT. The rearrangement joins TRBV6-2 or TRBV6-3 to TRBJ2-3; 7 nucleotides line up with TRBD2. This CDR3 has 15 amino acids. Per the germline V gene, CDR1 is MNHEY and CDR2 is SVGEGT. V lost 4 bases to trimming and J lost 1 base; unmatched junction nucleotides: 5.

This chain uses TRBV6-1 with TRBJ2-5, with TRBD2 matching over 15 bases. Germline trimming cut 4 bases from V and 5 bases from J; bases unmatched to any gene: 5. The CDR3 totals 16 residues. The V gene's germline CDR1 is MNHNS and CDR2 SASEGT. CDR3 amino acids: CASSAGLAGGRETQYF. The CDR3, as DNA: TGTGCCAGCAGTGCTGGACTAGCGGGAGGGAGGGAGACCCAGTACTTC.

This sequence joins TRBV5-1 and TRBJ2-1; TRBD1 matches at 10 bases. CDR3 length: 14 residues. J gave up 7 bases and V 4 bases, and 5 bases lay outside the gene matches. Germline CDR1 reads SGHRS; CDR2 reads YFSETQ. Here the CDR3 reads CASSKGQGMNEQFF. The DNA for the CDR3 is TGCGCCAGCAGCAAGGGACAGGGGATGAATGAGCAGTTCTTC.